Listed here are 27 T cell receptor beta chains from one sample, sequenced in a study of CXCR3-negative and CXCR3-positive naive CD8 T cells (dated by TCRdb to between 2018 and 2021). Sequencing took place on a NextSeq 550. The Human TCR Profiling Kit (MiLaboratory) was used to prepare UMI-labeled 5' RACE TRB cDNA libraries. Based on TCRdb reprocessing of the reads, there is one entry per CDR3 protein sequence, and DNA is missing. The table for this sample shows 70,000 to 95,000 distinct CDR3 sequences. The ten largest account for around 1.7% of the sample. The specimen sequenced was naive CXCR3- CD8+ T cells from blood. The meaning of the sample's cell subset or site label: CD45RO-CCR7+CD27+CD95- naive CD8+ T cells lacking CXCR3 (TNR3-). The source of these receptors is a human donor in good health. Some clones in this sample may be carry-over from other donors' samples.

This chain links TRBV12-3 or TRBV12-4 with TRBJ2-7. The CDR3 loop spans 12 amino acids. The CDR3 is CASSFVSDEQYF.

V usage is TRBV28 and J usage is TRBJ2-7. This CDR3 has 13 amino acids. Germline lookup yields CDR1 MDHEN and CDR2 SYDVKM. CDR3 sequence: CASSLRGSHEQYF.

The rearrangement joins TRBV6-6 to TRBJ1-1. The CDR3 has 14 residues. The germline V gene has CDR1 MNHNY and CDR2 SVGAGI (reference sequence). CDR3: CASRTQSSSTEAFF.

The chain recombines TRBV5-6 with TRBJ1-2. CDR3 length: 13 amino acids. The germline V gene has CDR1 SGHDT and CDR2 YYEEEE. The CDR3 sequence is CASSFGQSYGYTF.

The chain's CDR3 is CASSYRTGTTYEQYF. The chain links TRBV27 to TRBJ2-7; TCRdb reports TRBD1, a call that lacks DNA to check it against. This CDR3 is 15 amino acids long. Per germline, CDR1 MNHEY and CDR2 SMNVEV (reference sequence).

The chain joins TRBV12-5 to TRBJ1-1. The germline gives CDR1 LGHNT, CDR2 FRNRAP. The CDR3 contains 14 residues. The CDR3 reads CASGLSLMNTEAFF.

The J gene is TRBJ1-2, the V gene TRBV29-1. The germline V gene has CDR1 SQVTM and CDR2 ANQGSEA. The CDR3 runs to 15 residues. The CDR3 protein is CSVEDETRANYGYTF. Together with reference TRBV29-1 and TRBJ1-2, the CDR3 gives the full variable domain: SAVISQKPSRDICQRGTSLTIQCQVDSQVTMMFWYRQQPGQSLTLIATANQGSEATYESGFVIDKFPISRPNLTFSTLTVSNMSPEDSSIYLCSVEDETRANYGYTFGSGTRLTVV.

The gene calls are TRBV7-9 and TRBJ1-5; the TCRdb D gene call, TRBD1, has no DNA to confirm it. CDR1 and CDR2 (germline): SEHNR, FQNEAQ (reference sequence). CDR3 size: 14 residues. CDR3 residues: CASSDHRGLQPQHF.

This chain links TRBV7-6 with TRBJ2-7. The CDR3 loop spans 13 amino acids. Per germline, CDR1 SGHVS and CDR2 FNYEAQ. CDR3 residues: CASTDPNSYEQYF.

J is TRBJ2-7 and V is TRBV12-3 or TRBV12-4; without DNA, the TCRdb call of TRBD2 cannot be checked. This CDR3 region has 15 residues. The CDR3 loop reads CASSPASGDMYEQYF.

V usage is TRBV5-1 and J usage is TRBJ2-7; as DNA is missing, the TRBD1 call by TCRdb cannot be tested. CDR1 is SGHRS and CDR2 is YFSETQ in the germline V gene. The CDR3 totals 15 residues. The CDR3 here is CASSLVGGNTYEQYF.

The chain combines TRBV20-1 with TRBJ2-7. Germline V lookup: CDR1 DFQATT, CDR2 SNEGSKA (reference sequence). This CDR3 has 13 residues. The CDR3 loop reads CSAREYGTYEQYF.

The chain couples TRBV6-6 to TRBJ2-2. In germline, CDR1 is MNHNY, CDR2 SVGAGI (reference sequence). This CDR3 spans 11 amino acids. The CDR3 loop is CASTGSGELFF.

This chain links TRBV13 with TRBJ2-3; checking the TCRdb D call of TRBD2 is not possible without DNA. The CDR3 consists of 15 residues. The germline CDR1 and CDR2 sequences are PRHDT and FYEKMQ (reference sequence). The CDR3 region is CASTLGGDLTDTQYF.

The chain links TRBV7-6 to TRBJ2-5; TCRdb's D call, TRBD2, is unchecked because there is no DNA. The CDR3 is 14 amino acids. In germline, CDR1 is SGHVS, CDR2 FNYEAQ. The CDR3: CASSSGLADVAQYF. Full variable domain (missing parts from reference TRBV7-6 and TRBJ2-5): GAGVSQSPRYKVTKRGQDVALRCDPISGHVSLYWYRQALGQGPEFLTYFNYEAQQDKSGLPNDRFSAERPEGSISTLTIQRTEQRDSAMYRCASSSGLADVAQYFGPGTRLLVL.

CDR3 region: CASSSTGELFF. The chain recombines TRBV27 with TRBJ2-2. This CDR3 contains 11 residues. Germline CDR1 is MNHEY and CDR2 is SMNVEV (reference sequence).

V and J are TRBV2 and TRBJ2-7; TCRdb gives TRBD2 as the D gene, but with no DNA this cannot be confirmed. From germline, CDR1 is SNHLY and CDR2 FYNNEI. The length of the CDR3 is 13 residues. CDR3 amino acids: CASSRLAGYEQYF.

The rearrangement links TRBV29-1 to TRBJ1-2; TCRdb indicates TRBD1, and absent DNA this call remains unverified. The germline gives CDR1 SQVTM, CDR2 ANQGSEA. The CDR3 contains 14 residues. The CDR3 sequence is CSVEDSGGYYGYTF.

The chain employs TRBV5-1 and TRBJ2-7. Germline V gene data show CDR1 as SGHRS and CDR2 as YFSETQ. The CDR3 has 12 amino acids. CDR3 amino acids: CASSRTQDEQYF.

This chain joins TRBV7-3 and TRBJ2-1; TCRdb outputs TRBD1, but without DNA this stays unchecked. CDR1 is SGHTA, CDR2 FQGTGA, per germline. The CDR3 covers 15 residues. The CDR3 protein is CASSLRGGPYNEQFF.

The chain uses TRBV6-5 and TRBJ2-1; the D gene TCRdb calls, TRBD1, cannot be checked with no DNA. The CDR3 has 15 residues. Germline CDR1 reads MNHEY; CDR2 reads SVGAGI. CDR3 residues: CASSHRDRGPDEQFF.

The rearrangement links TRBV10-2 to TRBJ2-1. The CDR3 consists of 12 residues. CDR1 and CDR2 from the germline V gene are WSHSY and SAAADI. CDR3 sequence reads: CASSDLSREQFF.

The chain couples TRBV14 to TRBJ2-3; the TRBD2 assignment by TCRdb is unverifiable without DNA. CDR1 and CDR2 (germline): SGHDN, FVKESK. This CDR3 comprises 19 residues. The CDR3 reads CASSQVPGSGGPSTDTQYF.

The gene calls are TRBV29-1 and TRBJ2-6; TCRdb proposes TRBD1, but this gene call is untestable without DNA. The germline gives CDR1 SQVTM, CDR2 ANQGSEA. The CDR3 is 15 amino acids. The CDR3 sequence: CSVVKGANGANVLTF. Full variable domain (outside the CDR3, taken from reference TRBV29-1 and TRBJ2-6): SAVISQKPSRDICQRGTSLTIQCQVDSQVTMMFWYRQQPGQSLTLIATANQGSEATYESGFVIDKFPISRPNLTFSTLTVSNMSPEDSSIYLCSVVKGANGANVLTFGAGSRLTVL.

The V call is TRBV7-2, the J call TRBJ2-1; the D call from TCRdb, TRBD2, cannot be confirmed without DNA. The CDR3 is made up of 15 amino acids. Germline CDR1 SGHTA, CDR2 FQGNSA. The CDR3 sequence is CASSAAGGDYNEQFF.

CDR3 amino acids: CASSPLRAQETQYF. The rearrangement joins TRBV18 to TRBJ2-5; TCRdb designates TRBD1, a call that cannot be tested without DNA. Per the germline V gene, CDR1 is KGHSH and CDR2 is LQKENI. CDR3 size: 14 residues.

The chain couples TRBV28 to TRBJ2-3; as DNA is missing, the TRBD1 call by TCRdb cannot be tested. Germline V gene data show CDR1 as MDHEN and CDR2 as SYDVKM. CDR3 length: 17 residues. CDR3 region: CASSSTRWGESTDTQYF. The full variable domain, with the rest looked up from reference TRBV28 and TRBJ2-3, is DVKVTQSSRYLVKRTGEKVFLECVQDMDHENMFWYRQDPGLGLRLIYFSYDVKMKEKGDIPEGYSVSREKKERFSLILESASTNQTSMYLCASSSTRWGESTDTQYFGPGTRLTVL.